The next 25 T cell receptor beta chains were all read from a single sample in a study of CD8 T cells in Susac syndrome. Random hexamers were used to reverse transcribe an amount of about 0.45 to 1 ug RNA. MiXCR was run by TCRdb on the immunoSEQ multiplex PCR reads, yielding one entry per CDR3 protein. The repertoire consists of some 110,000 distinct CDR3 sequences, with 93% occurring once and the leading ten covering more than 0.25%. Source material: CD8+ T cells from PBMCs. These receptors were taken from a human donor with multiple sclerosis.

This clonotype appeared a single time. CDR3 DNA sequence: TGTGCAGTTGGGCCCTTGCGTAGACAGGTTATCTGGCAGTACTTC. It encodes CAVGPLRRQVIWQYF. The chain employs TRBV6-5 and TRBJ2-7; possible D gene TRBD1, 6 bases. The germline V gene encodes CDR1 MNHEY and CDR2 SVGAGI. CDR3 length: 15 residues.

The rearrangement links TRBV7-9 to TRBJ2-3; TRBD1 is a possible D gene (6 bases). Germline loops: CDR1 SEHNR, CDR2 FQNEAQ (reference sequence). V was clipped by 4 bases and J by 1 base, with 12 bases between them. This CDR3 spans 15 amino acids. The CDR3 coding sequence is TGTGCCAGCAGCTCGAAACAGGGTCGCACAGATACGCAGTATTTT. Amino acid sequence: CASSSKQGRTDTQYF.

The rearrangement uses TRBV4-1 and TRBJ2-7, with D unresolved. Trimming cost V 0 bases and J 1 base, with 10 bases left between them. CDR3 size: 15 residues. Germline V gene data show CDR1 as MGHRA and CDR2 as YSYEKL. CDR3 in amino acids: CASSQDPGRSYEQYV. CDR3 sequence (DNA): TGCGCCAGCAGCCAAGATCCTGGCCGTTCCTACGAGCAGTACGTC.

The rearrangement links TRBV7-9 to TRBJ2-3; tentative D call: TRBD2 (6 bases). The CDR3 loop spans 14 amino acids. Trimming shortened V by 1 base and J by 5 bases, and 10 bases separated the two germline ends. In germline, CDR1 is SEHNR, CDR2 FQNEAQ (reference sequence). CDR3 region: CASSLVGGRDTQYF. CDR3 bases: TGTGCCAGCAGCTTAGTTGGAGGGAGAGATACGCAGTATTTT.

To note about this clonotype: The junction and the germline gene differ at one end; a read error may be behind it. The rearrangement links TRBV5-1 to TRBJ2-1; 7 bases line up with TRBD2. The CDR3 is 15 residues long. Germline CDR1 reads SGHRS; CDR2 reads YFSETQ. The CDR3 is CTSSGEQRYYNEQFF. CDR3 DNA: TGCACCAGCAGCGGGGAGCAACGCTACTACAATGAGCAGTTCTTC.

The J gene is TRBJ1-1, the V gene TRBV4-1; a possible D gene is TRBD1 (5 bases). This CDR3 contains 14 residues. V was cut by 0 bases and J by 5 bases, with 10 bases left in between. The germline V gene has CDR1 MGHRA and CDR2 YSYEKL. The CDR3 loop reads CASSQDPGRTEAFF. The DNA for the CDR3 is TGCGCCAGCAGCCAAGATCCGGGGCGGACTGAAGCTTTCTTT.

CDR3 sequence (DNA): TGTGCCAGCAGTTATTCTACTAGCCTAAGCTCCTACAATGAGCAGTTCTTC. It is translated as CASSYSTSLSSYNEQFF. The chain employs TRBV6-2 or TRBV6-3 and TRBJ2-1, with D maybe TRBD2 (6 bases). The CDR3 sequence is 17 residues long. The germline V and J ends were trimmed by 3 bases and 0 bases, with 15 bases remaining between them. Germline V gene lookup returns CDR1 MNHEY and CDR2 SVGEGT.

The chain joins TRBV5-6 to TRBJ1-6, with 9 bases aligning to TRBD1. Per germline, CDR1 SGHDT and CDR2 YYEEEE. V trimming: 1 base; J trimming: 9 bases; junction bases outside the gene matches: 17. This CDR3 contains 19 residues. The CDR3, as DNA: TGTGCCAGCAGCTTGAGCCACAGGGGGCCAGAGGGGCCCATTTCACCCCTCCACTTT. Protein sequence: CASSLSHRGPEGPISPLHF.

The rearrangement joins TRBV16 to TRBJ2-7; D tentatively reads TRBD1 or TRBD2 (5 bases each). This CDR3 comprises 13 residues. V was clipped by 0 bases and J by 7 bases, with 10 bases between them. The germline V gene has CDR1 KGHSY and CDR2 FQNENV. The CDR3 reads CASSQSGVGEQYF. CDR3 nucleotides: TGTGCCAGCAGCCAATCGGGGGTAGGGGAGCAGTACTTC.

The chain joins TRBV30 to TRBJ2-7; 11 positions agree with TRBD2. The CDR3 sequence is 14 residues long. V shed 0 bases and J 7 bases; nucleotides not matched to a gene: 5. CDR1 and CDR2 from the germline V gene are GTSNPN and SVGIG (reference sequence). CDR3 nucleotides: TGTGCCTGGAGTGTACTAGCGGGAGCGAGGGAGCAGTACGTC. Protein product: CAWSVLAGAREQYV.

V is TRBV6-5 and J is TRBJ2-7; TRBD1 matches 7 bases. The ends lost 4 bases at V and 2 bases at J; junction bases unmatched: 8. The CDR3 extends over 15 amino acids. CDR1 is MNHEY and CDR2 is SVGAGI in the germline V gene. CDR3 bases: TGTGCCAGCAGTTTGACCCAAGACAGGGCCTACGAGCAGTACTTC. Residues: CASSLTQDRAYEQYF.

The chain combines TRBV13 with TRBJ2-1; possibly TRBD2 for D (6 bases). Germline V gives CDR1 PRHDT, CDR2 FYEKMQ (reference sequence). The ends were cut back, 8 bases at V and 1 base at J, with 12 bases in the middle. The CDR3 totals 14 residues. The CDR3 sequence: CASGEVSSYNEQFF. As DNA, the CDR3 is TGTGCCAGCGGGGAGGTCTCGTCCTACAATGAGCAGTTCTTC.

CDR3 sequence: CASSLFPNYGYTF. CDR3 coding DNA: TGTGCCAGCAGTTTATTCCCCAACTATGGCTACACCTTC. The chain recombines TRBV27 with TRBJ1-2; D gene ambiguous. Per the germline V gene, CDR1 is MNHEY and CDR2 is SMNVEV (reference sequence). The CDR3 sequence is 13 residues long. Trimming shortened V by 1 base and J by 2 bases, and 5 bases separated the two germline ends.

The chain has TRBV21-1 and TRBJ2-3. TRBV21-1 is a documented pseudogene. This CDR3 has 14 residues. The chain's CDR3 is CASSKPPSTDTQYF. CDR3 nucleotide sequence: TGTGCCAGCAGCAAACCCCCTAGCACAGATACGCAGTATTTT.

The rearrangement links TRBV7-9 to TRBJ2-3; maybe TRBD2 (7 bases). The CDR3 runs 16 residues. V gave up 4 bases and J gave up 6 bases, with 20 bases separating them. Germline V gives CDR1 SEHNR, CDR2 FQNEAQ (reference sequence). The CDR3 sequence is CASSSRDRGAVDTQYF. CDR3 DNA sequence: TGTGCCAGCAGCTCCCGAGACCGGGGGGCAGTCGATACGCAGTATTTT.

V gene TRBV10-3 combines with J gene TRBJ2-7; 10 bases are shared with TRBD2. Germline assignment: CDR1 ENHRY and CDR2 SYGVKD. This CDR3 comprises 16 residues. The ends lost 0 bases at V and 0 bases at J; junction bases unmatched: 2. As DNA, the CDR3 is TGTGCCATCAGTGAGTCGGCTAGCGGGAGCTCCTACGAGCAGTACGTC. It yields the protein CAISESASGSSYEQYV.

The V gene is TRBV10-1, the J gene TRBJ2-7, with TRBD1 matching over 7 bases. The V gene end was trimmed by 5 bases and the J gene end by 5 bases; junction bases not matched to a gene: 9. This CDR3 contains 14 residues. Germline CDR1 reads WNHNN; CDR2 reads SYGVQD (reference sequence). CDR3 sequence: CASSKGQVHHEQYF. Written as DNA, the CDR3 is TGCGCCAGCAGTAAAGGACAGGTTCACCACGAGCAGTACTTC.

V usage is TRBV6-1 and J usage is TRBJ2-7, with D perhaps assigned TRBD1 or TRBD2 (5 bases each). This CDR3 region has 13 residues. The germline V gene encodes CDR1 MNHNS and CDR2 SASEGT. Trimming shortened V by 4 bases and J by 2 bases, and 9 bases separated the two germline ends. CDR3 amino acids: CASSAGPTYEQYV. The CDR3 DNA is TGTGCCAGCAGTGCGGGGCCCACCTACGAGCAGTACGTC.

The V and J genes are TRBV5-1 and TRBJ1-2, with unresolved D. This CDR3 contains 13 residues. V dropped 0 bases and J dropped 5 bases, with 8 bases sitting between them. Germline assignment: CDR1 SGHRS and CDR2 YFSETQ. The CDR3 coding sequence is TGCGCCAGCAGCTTGGAACGACCGTATGGCTACACCTTC. It codes for CASSLERPYGYTF.

This clonotype appeared once. The V and J genes are TRBV24-1 and TRBJ2-2; D is ambiguous. The CDR3 covers 13 residues. V lost 4 bases to trimming and J lost 3 bases, with 5 bases between them. Germline-derived CDR1 and CDR2 are KGHDR and SFDVKD. The CDR3 loop is CATSERYTGELFF. CDR3 DNA sequence: TGTGCCACCAGTGAACGGTACACCGGGGAGCTGTTTTTT.

V gene TRBV24-1 combines with J gene TRBJ2-1; D is unresolved. This CDR3 contains 12 residues. Trimming stripped 5 bases from V and 5 bases from J, with 6 bases between. Germline V gene sequence: CDR1 KGHDR, CDR2 SFDVKD. The CDR3 loop reads CATSVNDNEQFF. In DNA form, the CDR3 reads TGTGCCACCAGTGTAAACGACAATGAGCAGTTCTTC.

This chain links TRBV4-1 with TRBJ1-5; D is undetermined. The V and J ends lost 4 bases and 5 bases respectively, with 9 bases between them. The CDR3 sequence is 13 residues long. The V gene's germline CDR1 is MGHRA and CDR2 YSYEKL. This CDR3 is CASSRGQDQPQHF. CDR3 coding DNA: TGCGCCAGCAGCCGCGGCCAGGATCAGCCCCAGCATTTT.

On this clonotype itself: One end of the junction does not line up with germline, which may come from a read error. This chain joins TRBV6-5 and TRBJ1-5; possible D gene TRBD1, 5 bases. Germline CDR1 reads MNHEY; CDR2 reads SVGAGI. CDR3 length: 13 residues. CDR3 DNA sequence: TGTGCCAGCAGTAACTCGGGGGATCAGCCCCAGCATTTT. Amino acid sequence: CASSNSGDQPQHF.

J is TRBJ2-1 and V is TRBV29-1, with 11 bases matching TRBD2. The germline CDR1 and CDR2 sequences are SQVTM and ANQGSEA. The CDR3 runs to 18 residues. V lost 5 bases and J lost 0; bases outside the gene matches: 12. CDR3 bases: TGCAGCGTTTTAACTAGAGGGCTAGCGGGAGGCTCCTACAATGAGCAGTTCTTC. Protein product: CSVLTRGLAGGSYNEQFF.

This clonotype was seen just once. This chain joins TRBV7-3 and TRBJ2-1, with 7 bases lining up with TRBD2. Germline V gene lookup returns CDR1 SGHTA and CDR2 FQGTGA. This CDR3 is 15 amino acids long. The trim removed 2 bases at V and 3 bases at J, leaving 4 bases unmatched. For the CDR3, the DNA is TGTGCCAGCAGCTTAGGGTCTAGCGGCTACAATGAGCAGTTCTTC. Translating it yields CASSLGSSGYNEQFF.